This TCR beta chain was identified during a study of shared clonotypes between healthy human individuals. General study results and limits: Larger richness was generally estimated for naive than memory subsets. Four donors shared roughly 5% of their naive CD4 clonotypes.

Of note for this clone: Its target is not known.

This CDR3 has 13 residues. V lost 2 bases, J lost 3 bases, and 8 bases lay in between. CDR1 is SGHRS and CDR2 is YFSETQ in the germline V gene. Naive CD45RA+ and memory CD45RA-negative subsets were split from CD4+ cells. Profiling relied on immunoSEQ multiplex PCR, and the TCRdb table lists in-frame clones only, not all of them. The table has about 1.1 million clones, 78% seen once. This clonotype originated in a man between 18 and 29 years old in good health. Some clones in this sample may be carry-over from other donors' samples. The chain combines TRBV5-1 with TRBJ2-5; the D gene is possibly TRBD2 (5 bases). The specimen was memory CD4+ T cells from PBMCs. Subset in this sample: CD45RA-negative fraction. The CDR3 nucleotides are TGCGCCAGCAGCTTCGCAGCGGAAGAGACCCAGTACTTC. As protein: CASSFAAEETQYF.